This is a list of T cell receptor beta chains from one sample in a study of blood T cell repertoires in COVID-19. Libraries were prepared by immunoSEQ multiplex PCR; TCRdb keeps only in-frame clonotypes and omits some of them. The top ten hold around a sixth of the sample, which has about 59,000 clones, around 90% seen once. Sequences were obtained from peripheral blood. Receptors originate from a man older than 75 with acute or convalescent COVID-19. The CDR3 runs from the conserved cysteine through the conserved F or W. Fields, in order: D gene, clone size, J gene, V gene, CDR3 DNA, CDR3 protein. A D gene is named only where the DNA matches it firmly. The size of a clone is reported for some rows only, either as once, few or many, or as a class for expanded clones.

d_gene: TRBD1; abundance: NA; j_gene: TRBJ1-2; v_gene: TRBV10-3; CDR3nt: TGTGCCATCAATGACCGGGACAGGGGAAACTATGGCTACACCTTC; CDR3aa: CAINDRDRGNYGYTF
d_gene: TRBD2; abundance: once; j_gene: TRBJ2-5; v_gene: TRBV20-1; CDR3nt: TGCAGTGCTAGTGTGGAGGCGGGGGGCCGAGAGACCCAGTACTTC; CDR3aa: CSASVEAGGRETQYF
d_gene: TRBD2; abundance: NA; j_gene: TRBJ2-5; v_gene: TRBV6-5; CDR3nt: TGTGCCAGCAGTTACTTTGGCGGGGGGGTTCAAGAGACCCAGTACTTC; CDR3aa: CASSYFGGGVQETQYF
d_gene: NA; abundance: NA; j_gene: TRBJ2-1; v_gene: TRBV18; CDR3nt: TGTGCCAGCTCACCACCGGAGGGCGTGGGTAATGAGCAGTTCTTC; CDR3aa: CASSPPEGVGNEQFF
d_gene: NA; abundance: few; j_gene: TRBJ2-6; v_gene: TRBV30; CDR3nt: TGTGCCTGGAGCGCCGGTCTGGCCAACGTCCTGACTTTC; CDR3aa: CAWSAGLANVLTF
d_gene: TRBD1; abundance: NA; j_gene: TRBJ2-1; v_gene: TRBV12-5; CDR3nt: TGTGCTAGTGGTTTGGGGGTGGCAGGGGGTGATGAGCAGTTCTTC; CDR3aa: CASGLGVAGGDEQFF
d_gene: TRBD1; abundance: NA; j_gene: TRBJ2-1; v_gene: TRBV19; CDR3nt: TGTGCCAGTAGTGCCCGCCGGAACAGGGGTTACAATGAGCAGTTCTTC; CDR3aa: CASSARRNRGYNEQFF
d_gene: NA; abundance: NA; j_gene: TRBJ1-6; v_gene: TRBV19; CDR3nt: TGTGCCAGTAGGCAGAATGATTCACCCCTCCACTTT; CDR3aa: CASRQNDSPLHF
d_gene: TRBD1; abundance: NA; j_gene: TRBJ2-7; v_gene: TRBV6-5; CDR3nt: TGTGCCAGCAGTTACTCGACCGGGACAGGTTACTACGAGCAGTACTTC; CDR3aa: CASSYSTGTGYYEQYF
d_gene: NA; abundance: NA; j_gene: TRBJ2-2; v_gene: TRBV20-1; CDR3nt: TGCAGTGCTAGTGTACTCGCGGGCACCGGGGAGCTGTTTTTT; CDR3aa: CSASVLAGTGELFF
d_gene: TRBD1; abundance: NA; j_gene: TRBJ1-5; v_gene: TRBV5-1; CDR3nt: TGCGCCAGCAGCCCCGGACAGGGTATTAGTTCGGGGCAGCCCCAGCATTTT; CDR3aa: CASSPGQGISSGQPQHF
d_gene: NA; abundance: NA; j_gene: TRBJ1-5; v_gene: TRBV30; CDR3nt: TGTGCCTGGAGTGCAGATAGCAATCAGCCCCAGCATTTT; CDR3aa: CAWSADSNQPQHF
d_gene: TRBD1; abundance: NA; j_gene: TRBJ2-7; v_gene: TRBV7-8; CDR3nt: TGTGCCAGCAGCCCCGCGGCGGACAGGTACGGCGAGCAGTACTTC; CDR3aa: CASSPAADRYGEQYF
d_gene: NA; abundance: NA; j_gene: TRBJ2-1; v_gene: TRBV6-5; CDR3nt: TGTGCCAGCACCCCCGGGACTGGCTTCAATGAGCAGTTCTTC; CDR3aa: CASTPGTGFNEQFF
d_gene: TRBD1; abundance: NA; j_gene: TRBJ1-3; v_gene: TRBV27; CDR3nt: TGTGCCAGCAGTCCCCAGGGGGCGTGGGGAAACACCATATATTTT; CDR3aa: CASSPQGAWGNTIYF
d_gene: NA; abundance: NA; j_gene: TRBJ1-3; v_gene: TRBV2; CDR3nt: TGTGCCAGCAGTGACGGCTCTGGAAACACCATATATTTT; CDR3aa: CASSDGSGNTIYF
d_gene: TRBD1; abundance: NA; j_gene: TRBJ1-3; v_gene: TRBV5-8; CDR3nt: TGTGCCAGCCGCCCCCCAGGGGGGCTTGGAAACACCATATATTTT; CDR3aa: CASRPPGGLGNTIYF
d_gene: TRBD2; abundance: NA; j_gene: TRBJ2-1; v_gene: TRBV5-1; CDR3nt: TGCGCCAGCAGCTTGTATCTTGGGGGAGTAGCGGGGGAGATCTTCAATGAGCAGTTCTTC; CDR3aa: CASSLYLGGVAGEIFNEQFF
d_gene: NA; abundance: NA; j_gene: TRBJ2-6; v_gene: TRBV28; CDR3nt: TGTGCCAGCAGTTTACCGGGGGCCAACGTCCTGACTTTC; CDR3aa: CASSLPGANVLTF
d_gene: NA; abundance: NA; j_gene: TRBJ1-5; v_gene: TRBV6-5; CDR3nt: TGTGCCAGCACTTCAGGGACCGCGGGAAGGCCCCAGCATTTT; CDR3aa: CASTSGTAGRPQHF
d_gene: TRBD1; abundance: NA; j_gene: TRBJ1-2; v_gene: TRBV27; CDR3nt: TGTGCCAGCAGTCTCCGGACAGGGGAGGGTGGCTACACCTTC; CDR3aa: CASSLRTGEGGYTF
d_gene: NA; abundance: NA; j_gene: TRBJ2-5; v_gene: TRBV18; CDR3nt: TGTGCCAGCTCACCGGCAACAGGGACCCAAGAGACCCAGTACTTC; CDR3aa: CASSPATGTQETQYF
d_gene: NA; abundance: NA; j_gene: TRBJ1-2; v_gene: TRBV15; CDR3nt: TGTGCCACCAGCCCAAATCCCCCCCGCAGGGGAGTTTTTGGCTACACCTTC; CDR3aa: CATSPNPPRRGVFGYTF
d_gene: TRBD1; abundance: NA; j_gene: TRBJ1-2; v_gene: TRBV11-2; CDR3nt: TGTGCCAGCAGCTTAGAGGGGACAGGGAGTATGGAAGGCTACACCTTC; CDR3aa: CASSLEGTGSMEGYTF
d_gene: NA; abundance: NA; j_gene: TRBJ2-3; v_gene: TRBV6-6; CDR3nt: TGTGCCAGCAGGGACAGCCTTGGGGGAGGCACAGATACGCAGTATTTT; CDR3aa: CASRDSLGGGTDTQYF
d_gene: NA; abundance: NA; j_gene: TRBJ1-4; v_gene: TRBV5-1; CDR3nt: TGCGCCAGCAGATACGGGACAACAACTAATGAAAAACTGTTTTTT; CDR3aa: CASRYGTTTNEKLFF
d_gene: TRBD2; abundance: NA; j_gene: TRBJ2-1; v_gene: TRBV10-3; CDR3nt: TGTGCCATCAGCTTGAACACGGGGGGGTCGAATGAGCAGTTCTTC; CDR3aa: CAISLNTGGSNEQFF
d_gene: NA; abundance: NA; j_gene: TRBJ2-5; v_gene: TRBV12-3/TRBV12-4; CDR3nt: TGTGCCAGCAGTTTTAGGGGGCAAGAGACCCAGTACTTC; CDR3aa: CASSFRGQETQYF
d_gene: NA; abundance: NA; j_gene: TRBJ1-1; v_gene: TRBV6-5; CDR3nt: TGTGCCAGCAGTTTTCCAGGGACTGAAGCTTTCTTT; CDR3aa: CASSFPGTEAFF
d_gene: TRBD1; abundance: few; j_gene: TRBJ2-7; v_gene: TRBV10-3; CDR3nt: TGTGCCATCAGGACGGGACAGGGGTCGAACGAGCAGTACTTC; CDR3aa: CAIRTGQGSNEQYF
d_gene: TRBD1; abundance: NA; j_gene: TRBJ2-3; v_gene: TRBV5-4; CDR3nt: TGTGCCAGCAGTCCCGGGGGACAGGGTTCGGATACGCAGTATTTT; CDR3aa: CASSPGGQGSDTQYF
d_gene: NA; abundance: NA; j_gene: TRBJ2-2; v_gene: TRBV7-2; CDR3nt: TGTGCCAGCAGCCGCGGACAAGACACCGGGGAGCTGTTTTTT; CDR3aa: CASSRGQDTGELFF
d_gene: TRBD1; abundance: NA; j_gene: TRBJ1-6; v_gene: TRBV10-3; CDR3nt: TGTGCCATCAGTGCCAGCGGACAGGGTAATTCACCCCTCCACTTT; CDR3aa: CAISASGQGNSPLHF
d_gene: NA; abundance: NA; j_gene: TRBJ1-2; v_gene: TRBV4-2; CDR3nt: TGTGCCAGCAGCCAAGAGGTACAGGAAAACTATGGCTACACCTTC; CDR3aa: CASSQEVQENYGYTF
d_gene: NA; abundance: NA; j_gene: TRBJ1-1; v_gene: TRBV30; CDR3nt: TGTGCCTGGAGTGTACCAGGGTTTACTGAAGCTTTCTTT; CDR3aa: CAWSVPGFTEAFF
d_gene: TRBD1; abundance: few; j_gene: TRBJ2-1; v_gene: TRBV29-1; CDR3nt: TGCAGCGTCCACCAGGGGGTGCATGAGCAGTTCTTC; CDR3aa: CSVHQGVHEQFF
d_gene: NA; abundance: NA; j_gene: TRBJ1-5; v_gene: TRBV19; CDR3nt: TGTGCCAGTTCACACTTGATTGGAAGGGGAAGCAATCAGCCCCAGCATTTT; CDR3aa: CASSHLIGRGSNQPQHF
d_gene: NA; abundance: NA; j_gene: TRBJ2-3; v_gene: TRBV30; CDR3nt: TGTGCCTGGAGTGTCGGGCTAGCGAGCACAGATACGCAGTATTTT; CDR3aa: CAWSVGLASTDTQYF
d_gene: NA; abundance: NA; j_gene: TRBJ2-2; v_gene: TRBV6-4; CDR3nt: TGTGCCAGCAGCGGACAGCTCGCCGGGGAGCTGTTTTTT; CDR3aa: CASSGQLAGELFF
d_gene: TRBD1; abundance: NA; j_gene: TRBJ2-7; v_gene: TRBV5-4; CDR3nt: TGTGCCAGCAGCTTGGCCGGGACAGGGATCTACGAGCAGTACTTC; CDR3aa: CASSLAGTGIYEQYF
d_gene: NA; abundance: NA; j_gene: TRBJ2-4; v_gene: TRBV12-3/TRBV12-4; CDR3nt: TGTGCCAGCAGTTTGGGCAGGGAAAACATTCAGTACTTC; CDR3aa: CASSLGRENIQYF
d_gene: TRBD1; abundance: NA; j_gene: TRBJ2-2; v_gene: TRBV30; CDR3nt: TGTGCCTGGAGTGTGACAGGGGGCGGGGAGCTGTTTTTT; CDR3aa: CAWSVTGGGELFF
d_gene: TRBD1; abundance: few; j_gene: TRBJ2-7; v_gene: TRBV5-1; CDR3nt: TGCGCCAGCAGCTTGGTAGGCGGACAGGGGTCGGGCGAGCAGTACTTC; CDR3aa: CASSLVGGQGSGEQYF
d_gene: TRBD1; abundance: once; j_gene: TRBJ2-5; v_gene: TRBV10-3; CDR3nt: TGTGCCACCAAACAGGGGGCTGGTGAGACCCAGTACTTC; CDR3aa: CATKQGAGETQYF
d_gene: TRBD2; abundance: NA; j_gene: TRBJ2-1; v_gene: TRBV28; CDR3nt: TGTGCCAGCAGGCCCGGGGGGGCCTCCTACAATGAGCAGTTCTTC; CDR3aa: CASRPGGASYNEQFF